This T cell receptor (beta chain) was observed in a study of blood T cell repertoires in COVID-19. Study-wide background: Acute-phase and convalescent COVID-19 samples originated in the United States, Italy and Spain.

Here immunoSEQ multiplex PCR was the method, and the copy in TCRdb shows in-frame clones only, minus some. The table lists 80,000 to 100,000 clones, around 75% of them singletons. CDR1 and CDR2 (germline): SGDLS, YYNGEE. The CDR3 covers 15 residues. V lost 0 bases and J lost 4; bases outside the gene matches: 4. What was sequenced was peripheral blood. This receptor was obtained from a man between 65 and 80 years old with acute or convalescent COVID-19. V is TRBV9 and J is TRBJ2-1; 7 positions match TRBD2. The CDR3 region is CASSVDGEGYNEQFF. CDR3 DNA: TGTGCCAGCAGCGTAGACGGGGAGGGGTACAATGAGCAGTTCTTC.